The entry below describes one TCR beta chain. The data originate from a study of metastatic and nonmetastatic thyroid tumors. Study in general: Repertoires from blood and tumor or nodule tissue of malignant and benign thyroid patients were compared.

The CDR3 covers 17 residues. Trimming took off 3 bases at V and 0 bases at J, with 18 bases between the two ends. Germline assignment: CDR1 MGHDK and CDR2 SYGVNS. Authors' data handling: Variation in CDR3 across clinicopathological groups served as the basis for constructing a distant-metastasis classifier in papillary thyroid cancer. MiXCR re-clonotyped the PCR reads for TCRdb. TCRdb's processing, not the study's, gives the V and J calls here. Of just under 20,000 clones listed, under 35% are singletons. Each patient went into thyroid surgery without having received any treatment. The sequenced material came from blood. This TCR derives from a female donor with papillary thyroid cancer or a benign thyroid nodule (not recorded which). Some clones in this sample may be carry-over from other donors' samples. This chain joins TRBV25-1 and TRBJ2-7; perhaps TRBD1 as D (6 bases). CDR3 region: CASSEDSWWSSSYEQYF. The CDR3 DNA reads TGTGCCAGCAGTGAGGACAGTTGGTGGTCGAGCTCCTACGAGCAGTACTTC.